One T cell receptor (beta chain) is described in this entry. Time point of the sample: pre-sensitization, week 0. As for treatment: therapeutic diphenylcyclopropenone sensitization with weekly scalp DPC. Each patch-test visit's blood sample preceded patch application. The starting material, unfractionated whole blood, was used for total RNA extraction. The sample is drawn from a study of human T cells and chemical hapten exposure. Across the whole study: Patch tests put 0.01% DPC on the upper back, read at 6 days.

TCRdb reprocessed the RACE reads with MiXCR, giving one entry per CDR3 protein. The sample holds about 120,000 distinct CDR3 sequences; around an eighth are singletons and the top ten take around 2.7%. The source was whole blood, collected in connection with sensitization to the hapten diphenylcyclopropenone (DPC). The TCR comes from a woman younger than 30 with alopecia areata. Some clones in this sample may be carry-over from other donors' samples.

The CDR3 nucleotides are TGTGCCAGCAGCCGCGACGCCACTAGCACAGATACGCAGTATTTT. Protein product: CASSRDATSTDTQYF. This sequence joins TRBV7-3 and TRBJ2-3; no clear D. Trimming left V 5 bases short and J 0 bases short, with 12 bases between. The germline V gene encodes CDR1 SGHTA and CDR2 FQGTGA. The CDR3 spans 15 residues.